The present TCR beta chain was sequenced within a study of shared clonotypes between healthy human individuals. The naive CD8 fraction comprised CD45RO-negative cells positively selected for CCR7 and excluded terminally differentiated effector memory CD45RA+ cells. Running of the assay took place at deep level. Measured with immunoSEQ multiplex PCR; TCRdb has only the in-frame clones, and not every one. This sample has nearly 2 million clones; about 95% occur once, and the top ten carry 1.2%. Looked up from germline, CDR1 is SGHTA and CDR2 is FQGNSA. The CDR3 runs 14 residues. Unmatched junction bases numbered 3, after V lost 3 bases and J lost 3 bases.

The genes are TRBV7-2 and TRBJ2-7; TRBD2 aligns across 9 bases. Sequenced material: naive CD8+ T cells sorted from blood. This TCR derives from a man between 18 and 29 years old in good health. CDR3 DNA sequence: TGTGCCAGCAGCTTTAGCGGGGGCGACTACGAGCAGTACTTC. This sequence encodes CASSFSGGDYEQYF.